The clone carrying this T cell receptor (beta chain) was seen just once. Its antigen is not known. CDR1 and CDR2 (germline): SGHNT, YENEEA. This CDR3 comprises 17 residues. Trimming at V came to 4 bases and at J to 10 bases, leaving 16 bases not matched to a gene. These data originate in a study of cytomegalovirus exposure and HLA in healthy donors. The study, taken as a whole, reports: Sequencing artifact likely explains a cluster of highly shared sequence variants. The authors reported that TCR beta sequences could predict HLA-A and HLA-B alleles. These predictions were accurate for most subjects in the first cohort.

Amplification used 60 Vbeta primers and 13 Jbeta primers. Methods used by the authors: Around 83 million unique TCR beta chains, 9 million to 14 million shared, were counted in a later analysis. Clones were sequenced by immunoSEQ multiplex PCR, and TCRdb holds only the in-frame ones, with some missing. V and J calls and clone size are given by that table; D and trimming were obtained from the DNA. The table shows fewer than 150,000 clones, with 75% to 85% occurring only once. The sample taken for sequencing was PBMCs. The J gene is TRBJ2-1, the V gene TRBV11-3; 10 bases align to TRBD1. This receptor was taken from a woman between 35 and 50 years old in good health and CMV-seropositive. The CDR3 DNA follows: TGTGCCAGCAGCTCATCGCCCGGGACAGGGGTCCCCGGGGAGCAGTTCTTC. Translation: CASSSSPGTGVPGEQFF.